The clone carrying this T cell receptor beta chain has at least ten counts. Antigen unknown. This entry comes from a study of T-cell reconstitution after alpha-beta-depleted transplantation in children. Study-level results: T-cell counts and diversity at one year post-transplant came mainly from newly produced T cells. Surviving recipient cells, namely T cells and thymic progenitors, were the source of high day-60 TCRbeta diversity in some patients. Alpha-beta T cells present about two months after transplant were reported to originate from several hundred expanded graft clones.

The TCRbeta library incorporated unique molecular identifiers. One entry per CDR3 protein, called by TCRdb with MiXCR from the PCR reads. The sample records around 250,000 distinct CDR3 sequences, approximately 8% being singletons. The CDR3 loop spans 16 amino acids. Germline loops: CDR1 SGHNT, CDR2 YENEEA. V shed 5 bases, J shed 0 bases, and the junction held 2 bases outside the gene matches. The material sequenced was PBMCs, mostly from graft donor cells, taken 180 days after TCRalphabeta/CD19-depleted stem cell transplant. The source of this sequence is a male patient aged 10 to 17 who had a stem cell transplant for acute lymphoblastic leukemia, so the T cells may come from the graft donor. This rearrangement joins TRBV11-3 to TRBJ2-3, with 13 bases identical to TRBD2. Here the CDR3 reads CASSTTSGGSTDTQYF. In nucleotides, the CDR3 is TGTGCCAGCAGCACGACTAGCGGGGGGAGCACAGATACGCAGTATTTT.